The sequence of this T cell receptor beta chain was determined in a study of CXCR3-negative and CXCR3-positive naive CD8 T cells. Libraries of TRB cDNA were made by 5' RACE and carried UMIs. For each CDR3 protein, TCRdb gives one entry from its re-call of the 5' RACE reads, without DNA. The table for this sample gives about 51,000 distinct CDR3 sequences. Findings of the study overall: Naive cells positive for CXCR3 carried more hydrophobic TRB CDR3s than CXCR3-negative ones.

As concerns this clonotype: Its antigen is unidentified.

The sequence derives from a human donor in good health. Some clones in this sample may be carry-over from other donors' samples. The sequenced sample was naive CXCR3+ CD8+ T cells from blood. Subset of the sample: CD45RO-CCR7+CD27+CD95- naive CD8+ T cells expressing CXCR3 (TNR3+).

CDR3 in amino acids: CASGLTETTNEKLFF. V is TRBV12-5 and J is TRBJ1-4. The CDR3 covers 15 residues. From germline, CDR1 is LGHNT and CDR2 FRNRAP.